This TCR beta chain was retrieved from a study of shared clonotypes between healthy human individuals. Overall study results and limits: Roughly 5% was the fraction of naive CD4 clonotypes found shared across a handful of donors.

Germline CDR1 WSHSY, CDR2 SAAADI. Trimming left V 3 bases short and J 3 bases short, with 15 bases between. This CDR3 has 17 amino acids. Assay used: immunoSEQ multiplex PCR; TCRdb lists only in-frame clones, some missing. This sample carries over 2 million clones, roughly 94% of them seen once, and the ten largest clones take more than 0.1%. Concerning this clone: Its antigen is not known.

Sample: naive CD4+ T cells sorted from blood. Subset defined: CD45RA+ positively selected. V usage is TRBV10-2 and J usage is TRBJ1-6; no definite D call. The sequence was obtained from a man in his late teens or twenties in good health. For the CDR3, the DNA is TGCGCCAGCAGTGACCCAGCCTTTGAACGCTATAATTCACCCCTCCACTTT. It is translated as CASSDPAFERYNSPLHF.